The present T cell receptor (beta chain) was sequenced within a study of human T cells and chemical hapten exposure. On the study more broadly: In the sensitization step, 2% DPC was placed on 2 cm by 2 cm of upper inner arm skin. Patients' scalps got diphenylcyclopropenone weekly throughout the approximately 26-week study.

TCRdb called the RACE reads again in MiXCR, with one record for every CDR3 protein. The table includes about 360,000 distinct CDR3 sequences, approximately 4.4% detected once. As for time point: patch test 1, 2 weeks after DPC sensitization. The treatment is: therapeutic diphenylcyclopropenone sensitization with weekly scalp DPC. The authors extracted total RNA from unfractionated whole blood. This clonotype came up a few times. CDR3 length: 12 amino acids. CDR1 and CDR2 from the germline V gene are GTSNPN and SVGIG (reference sequence). V was pared by 2 bases and J by 8 bases, with 12 bases between. V is TRBV30 and J is TRBJ1-2; no clear D gene. This sequence was found in a woman aged 45-59 years with alopecia areata. Some clones in this sample may be carry-over from other donors' samples. The sample in question was whole blood, obtained in connection with sensitization to the hapten diphenylcyclopropenone (DPC). The CDR3, as DNA: TGTGCCTGGAGTTTAGGCGGCGAAGGCTACACCTTC. It encodes CAWSLGGEGYTF. Combining the CDR3 with reference TRBV30 and TRBJ1-2 gives the whole variable domain SQTIHQWPATLVQPVGSPLSLECTVEGTSNPNLYWYRQAAGRGLQLLFYSVGIGQISSEVPQNLSASRPQDRQFILSSKKLLLSDSGFYLCAWSLGGEGYTFGSGTRLTVV.